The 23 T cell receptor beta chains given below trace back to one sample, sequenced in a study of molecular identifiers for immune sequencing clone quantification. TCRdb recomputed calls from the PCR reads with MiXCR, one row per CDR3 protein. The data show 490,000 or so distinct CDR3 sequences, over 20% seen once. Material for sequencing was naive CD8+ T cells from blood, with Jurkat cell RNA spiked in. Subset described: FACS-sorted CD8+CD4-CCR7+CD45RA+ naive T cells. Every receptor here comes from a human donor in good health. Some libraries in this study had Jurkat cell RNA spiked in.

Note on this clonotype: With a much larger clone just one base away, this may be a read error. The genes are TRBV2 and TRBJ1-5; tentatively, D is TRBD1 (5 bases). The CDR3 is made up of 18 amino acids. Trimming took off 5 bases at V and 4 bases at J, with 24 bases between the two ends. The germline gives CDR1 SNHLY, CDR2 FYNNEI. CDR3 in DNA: TGTGCCAGCAGTCTAGATTTCGAACAGGAATGGAGTAATCAGCCCCAGCATTTT. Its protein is CASSLDFEQEWSNQPQHF.

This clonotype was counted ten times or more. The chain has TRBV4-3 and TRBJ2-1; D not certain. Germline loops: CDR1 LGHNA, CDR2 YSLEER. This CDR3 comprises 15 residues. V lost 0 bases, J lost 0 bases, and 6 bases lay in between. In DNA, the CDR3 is TGCGCCAGCAGCCAAGACAGGTCCTCCTACAATGAGCAGTTCTTC. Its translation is CASSQDRSSYNEQFF.

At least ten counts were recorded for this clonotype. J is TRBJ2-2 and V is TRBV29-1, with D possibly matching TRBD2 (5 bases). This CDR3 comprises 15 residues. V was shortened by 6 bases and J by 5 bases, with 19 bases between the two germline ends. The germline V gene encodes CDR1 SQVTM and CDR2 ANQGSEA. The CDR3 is CSVILLSEGTGELFF. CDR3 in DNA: TGCAGCGTGATCTTGCTCTCTGAGGGAACCGGGGAGCTGTTTTTT.

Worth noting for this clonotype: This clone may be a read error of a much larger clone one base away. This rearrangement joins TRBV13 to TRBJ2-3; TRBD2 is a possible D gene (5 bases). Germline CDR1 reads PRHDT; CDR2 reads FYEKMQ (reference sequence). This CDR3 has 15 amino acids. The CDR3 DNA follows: TGTGCCAGCAGCCCCCGGATGGGCGGGCCAGATACGCGGTATTTT. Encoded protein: CASSPRMGGPDTRYF.

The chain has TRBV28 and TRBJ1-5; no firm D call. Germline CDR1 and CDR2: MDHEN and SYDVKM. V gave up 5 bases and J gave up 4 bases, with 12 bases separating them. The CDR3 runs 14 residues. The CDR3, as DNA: TGTGCCAGCAGTCCACGATACTTTAATCAGCCCCAGCATTTT. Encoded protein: CASSPRYFNQPQHF.

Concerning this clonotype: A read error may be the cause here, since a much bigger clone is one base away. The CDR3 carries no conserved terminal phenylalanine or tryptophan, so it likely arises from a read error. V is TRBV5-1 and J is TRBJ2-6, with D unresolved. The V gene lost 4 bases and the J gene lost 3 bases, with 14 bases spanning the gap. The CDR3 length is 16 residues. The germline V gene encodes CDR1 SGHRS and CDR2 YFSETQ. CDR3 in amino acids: CASSRDPSYGANVLTS. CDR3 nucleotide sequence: TGCGCCAGCAGCCGCGACCCCTCCTATGGGGCCAACGTCCTGACTTCC.

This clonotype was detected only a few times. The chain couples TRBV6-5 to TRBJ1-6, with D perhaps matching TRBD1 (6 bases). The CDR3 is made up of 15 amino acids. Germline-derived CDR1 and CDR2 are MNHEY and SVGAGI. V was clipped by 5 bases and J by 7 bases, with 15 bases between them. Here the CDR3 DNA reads TGTGCCAGCAGTCAACGACAGGCGGGGAATTCACCCCTCCACTTT. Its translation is CASSQRQAGNSPLHF.

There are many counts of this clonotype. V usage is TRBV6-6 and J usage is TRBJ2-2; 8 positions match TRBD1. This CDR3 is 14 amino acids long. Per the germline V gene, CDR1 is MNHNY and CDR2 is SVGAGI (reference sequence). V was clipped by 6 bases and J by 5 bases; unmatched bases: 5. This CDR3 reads CASSRQGRTGELFF. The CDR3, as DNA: TGTGCCAGCAGCCGACAGGGGCGGACCGGGGAGCTGTTTTTT.

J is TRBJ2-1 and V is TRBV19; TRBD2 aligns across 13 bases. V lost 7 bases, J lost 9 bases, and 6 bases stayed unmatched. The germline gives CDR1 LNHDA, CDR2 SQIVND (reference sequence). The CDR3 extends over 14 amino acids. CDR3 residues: CASIRTSGGPEQFF. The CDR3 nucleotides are TGTGCCAGTATTAGGACTAGCGGGGGTCCTGAGCAGTTCTTC.

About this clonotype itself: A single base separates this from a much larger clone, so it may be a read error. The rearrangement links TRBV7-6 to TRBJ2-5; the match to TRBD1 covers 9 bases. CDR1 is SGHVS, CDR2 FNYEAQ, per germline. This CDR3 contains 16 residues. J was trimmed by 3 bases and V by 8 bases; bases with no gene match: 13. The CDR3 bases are TGTGCCAGCGGCCTGAATTGGGGACAGGGTAAAGAGACCCAGTACTTC. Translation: CASGLNWGQGKETQYF.

The CDR3 sequence is CAWLLSREQYF. In nucleotides, the CDR3 is TGTGCATGGCTTCTTTCGCGCGAGCAGTACTTC. This sequence joins TRBV7-3 and TRBJ2-7; D unclear. Germline values: CDR1 SGHTA, CDR2 FQGTGA. CDR3 length equals 11 residues.

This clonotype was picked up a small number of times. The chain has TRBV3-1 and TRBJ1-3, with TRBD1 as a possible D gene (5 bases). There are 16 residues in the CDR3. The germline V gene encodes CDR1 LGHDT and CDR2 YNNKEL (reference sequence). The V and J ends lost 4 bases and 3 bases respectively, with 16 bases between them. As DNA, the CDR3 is TGTGCCAGCAGCCCCCCCTCGGGGGGTAGTGGAAACACCATATATTTT. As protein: CASSPPSGGSGNTIYF.

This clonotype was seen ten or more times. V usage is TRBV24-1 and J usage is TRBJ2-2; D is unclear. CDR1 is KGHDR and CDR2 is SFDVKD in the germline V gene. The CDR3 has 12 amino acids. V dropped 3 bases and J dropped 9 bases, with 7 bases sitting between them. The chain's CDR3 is CATSDIERELFF. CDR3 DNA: TGTGCCACCAGTGATATAGAGCGGGAGCTGTTTTTT.

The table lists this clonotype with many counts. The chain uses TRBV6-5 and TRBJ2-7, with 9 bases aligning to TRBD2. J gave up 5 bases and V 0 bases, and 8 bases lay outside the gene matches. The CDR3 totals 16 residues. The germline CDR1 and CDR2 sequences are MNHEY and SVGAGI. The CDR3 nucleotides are TGTGCCAGCAGTTACTCCAGGCGGGAGGGCCTTAACGAGCAGTACTTC. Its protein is CASSYSRREGLNEQYF.

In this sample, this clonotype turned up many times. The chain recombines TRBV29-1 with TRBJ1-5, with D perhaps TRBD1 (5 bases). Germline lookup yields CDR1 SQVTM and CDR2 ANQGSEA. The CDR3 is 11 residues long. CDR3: CTGGVDQPQHF. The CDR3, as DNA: TGCACCGGAGGGGTGGATCAGCCCCAGCATTTT.

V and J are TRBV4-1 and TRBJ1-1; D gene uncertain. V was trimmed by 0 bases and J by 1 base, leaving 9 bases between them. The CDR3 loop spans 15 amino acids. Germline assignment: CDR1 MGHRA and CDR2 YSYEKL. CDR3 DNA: TGCGCCAGCAGCCAAGATGAAGGCACGAACACTGAAGCTTTCTTT. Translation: CASSQDEGTNTEAFF.

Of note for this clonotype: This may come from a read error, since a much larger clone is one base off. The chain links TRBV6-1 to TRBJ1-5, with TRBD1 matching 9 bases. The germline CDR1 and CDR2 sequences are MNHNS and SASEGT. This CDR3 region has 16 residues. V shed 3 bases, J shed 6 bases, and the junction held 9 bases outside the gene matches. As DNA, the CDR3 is TGTGCCAGCAGTGAGGACAGGGGTGGTGGCAGTCAGCCCCAGCATTTT. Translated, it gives CASSEDRGGGSQPQHF.

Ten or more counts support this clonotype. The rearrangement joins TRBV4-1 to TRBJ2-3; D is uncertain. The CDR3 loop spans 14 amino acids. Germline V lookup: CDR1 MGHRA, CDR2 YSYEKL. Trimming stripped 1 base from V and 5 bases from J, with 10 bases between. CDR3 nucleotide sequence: TGCGCCAGCAGCCAAGTAGGAGCAGAAGATACGCAGTATTTT. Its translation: CASSQVGAEDTQYF.

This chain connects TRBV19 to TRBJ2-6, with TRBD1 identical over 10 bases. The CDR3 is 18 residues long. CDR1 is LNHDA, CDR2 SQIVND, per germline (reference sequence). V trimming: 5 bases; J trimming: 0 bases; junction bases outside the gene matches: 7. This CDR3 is CASSLPGQGTSGANVLTF. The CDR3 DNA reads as TGTGCCAGTAGTTTACCGGGACAGGGGACCTCTGGGGCCAACGTCCTGACTTTC.

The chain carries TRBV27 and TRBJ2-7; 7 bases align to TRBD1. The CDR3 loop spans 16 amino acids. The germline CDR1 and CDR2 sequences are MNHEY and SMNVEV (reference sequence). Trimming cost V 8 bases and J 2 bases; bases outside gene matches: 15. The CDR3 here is CASHPNSPGQTYEQYF. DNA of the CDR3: TGTGCCAGCCACCCCAATTCGCCGGGACAGACCTACGAGCAGTACTTC.

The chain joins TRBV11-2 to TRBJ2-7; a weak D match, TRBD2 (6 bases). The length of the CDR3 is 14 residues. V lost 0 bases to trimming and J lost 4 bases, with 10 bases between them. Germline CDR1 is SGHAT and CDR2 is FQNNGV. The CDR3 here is CASSLEGGWYEQYF. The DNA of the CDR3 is TGTGCCAGCAGCTTAGAGGGGGGATGGTACGAGCAGTACTTC. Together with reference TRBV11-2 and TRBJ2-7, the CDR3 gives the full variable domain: EAGVAQSPRYKIIEKRQSVAFWCNPISGHATLYWYQQILGQGPKLLIQFQNNGVVDDSQLPKDRFSAERLKGVDSTLKIQPAKLEDSAVYLCASSLEGGWYEQYFGPGTRLTVT.

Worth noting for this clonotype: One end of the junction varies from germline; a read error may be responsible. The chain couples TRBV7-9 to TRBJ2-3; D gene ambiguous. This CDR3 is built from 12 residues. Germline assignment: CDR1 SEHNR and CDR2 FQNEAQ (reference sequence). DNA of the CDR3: TGTGCCAGCGGCTTTAGCACAGATACGCAGTATTTT. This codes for CASGFSTDTQYF. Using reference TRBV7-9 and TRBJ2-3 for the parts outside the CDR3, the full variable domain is DTGVSQNPRHKITKRGQNVTFRCDPISEHNRLYWYRQTLGQGPEFLTYFQNEAQLEKSRLLSDRFSAERPKGSFSTLEIQRTEQGDSAMYLCASGFSTDTQYFGPGTRLTVL.

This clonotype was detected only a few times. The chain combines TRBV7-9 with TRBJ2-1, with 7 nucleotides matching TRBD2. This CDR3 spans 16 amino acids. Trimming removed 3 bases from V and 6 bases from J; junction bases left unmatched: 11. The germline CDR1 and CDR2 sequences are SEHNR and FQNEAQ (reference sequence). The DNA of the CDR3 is TGTGCCAGCAGCTTGAACCTAGCGGAGCATCGCAATGAGCAGTTCTTC. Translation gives CASSLNLAEHRNEQFF.